This T cell receptor (beta chain) was obtained from a study of response to subunit inactivated influenza vaccine. TCRdb reprocessed the RT-PCR reads via MiXCR and lists one record per CDR3 protein. The table lists about 540,000 distinct CDR3 sequences, approximately 24% of them singletons. This CDR3 is 14 amino acids long. Trimming took off 2 bases at V and 2 bases at J, with 8 bases between the two ends. CDR1 SGHRS and CDR2 YFSETQ come from the germline V gene. Separately, the same data were catalogued under a study of T cells expressing NK-cell markers. That work adds: 5'RACE template switching with UMIs generated TCR beta cDNA. Researchers got TCR beta repertoires out of sorted CD3+CD56+NKG2C+, CD3+CD56+NKG2C- and CD3+CD56-NKG2C+ T cells. One of the eight sequenced donors was seronegative, whereas the other seven were HCMV-seropositive. The share of CD8+ T cells held by dominant NKG2C+ clonotypes was about 1.0-7.5% in roughly 6 donors.

This specimen consisted of CD4+ T cells sorted from PBMCs, obtained 12 days after vaccination. The TCR was taken from a man aged 50-59 years who received an inactivated influenza vaccine. V and J are TRBV5-1 and TRBJ2-1; D may be TRBD1 (5 bases). The CDR3 nucleotides read TGCGCCAGCAGCTTCCCACAGGCCTACAATGAGCAGTTCTTC. It specifies CASSFPQAYNEQFF.